Given below is one TCR beta chain in context. Sequencing used immunoSEQ multiplex PCR; TCRdb keeps in-frame clones, though not all of them. The sample shows tens of thousands of clones, 93% of them seen only once. This specimen belongs to a study of technical replicates of blood from a handful of donors. This CDR3 comprises 14 residues. Germline CDR1 is SGDLS and CDR2 is YYNGEE. V lost 0 bases to trimming and J lost 2 bases, with 8 bases between them. This receptor was taken from a human donor in good health. The rearrangement links TRBV9 to TRBJ1-2; perhaps TRBD1 as D (5 bases). Material: T cells isolated from PBMCs. The CDR3 sequence is CASSVGKGNYGYTF. As DNA, the CDR3 is TGTGCCAGCAGCGTAGGCAAGGGGAACTATGGCTACACCTTC. Supplemented by reference TRBV9 and TRBJ1-2, the full variable domain reads DSGVTQTPKHLITATGQRVTLRCSPRSGDLSVYWYQQSLDQGLQFLIQYYNGEERAKGNILERFSAQQFPDLHSELNLSSLELGDSALYFCASSVGKGNYGYTFGSGTRLTVV.